The 25 T cell receptor beta chains given below trace back to one sample, sequenced in a study of blood T cells in healthy people across ages. The use of a sample-barcoded 5' primer and a J-beta primer mix characterized a second PCR of about 7 to 12 cycles. TCRdb analysed the 5' RACE reads with MiXCR anew, one entry per CDR3 protein. The sample carries approximately 1.5 million distinct CDR3 sequences, roughly 32% recorded once. The sample comprised blood. These receptors came from a woman in her 30s in good health.

This clonotype showed up just a few times. V usage is TRBV7-3 and J usage is TRBJ2-1, with D hard to call. The CDR3 is made up of 15 amino acids. The V and J ends lost 5 bases and 0 bases respectively, with 11 bases between them. Germline-derived CDR1 and CDR2 are SGHTA and FQGTGA. CDR3: CASSLGSYSYNEQFF. The CDR3 nucleotides read TGTGCCAGCAGCCTCGGTTCCTACTCCTACAATGAGCAGTTCTTC.

The chain combines TRBV6-5 with TRBJ2-4; 9 bases match TRBD1. Germline lookup yields CDR1 MNHEY and CDR2 SVGAGI. This CDR3 is built from 14 residues. With V trimmed by 2 bases and J by 13 bases, 9 bases remained unmatched. CDR3 nucleotide sequence: TGTGCCAGCAGTTACCGGGACAGGGCGGGAGAGCAGTACTTC. It translates to CASSYRDRAGEQYF.

The chain is built from TRBV7-9 and TRBJ2-5; perhaps D is TRBD1 or TRBD2 (5 bases each). This CDR3 comprises 16 residues. V lost 5 bases to trimming and J lost 1 base, with 17 bases between them. Germline values: CDR1 SEHNR, CDR2 FQNEAQ (reference sequence). The CDR3 sequence is CASSPGTGIPQETQYF. CDR3 nucleotide sequence: TGTGCCAGCAGCCCGGGGACGGGGATACCCCAAGAGACCCAGTACTTC.

The chain joins TRBV5-4 to TRBJ1-6, with TRBD1 identical over 8 bases. This CDR3 comprises 17 residues. The V gene's germline CDR1 is SGHNT and CDR2 YYREEE (reference sequence). Trimming at V came to 4 bases and at J to 10 bases, leaving 16 bases not matched to a gene. CDR3 nucleotide sequence: TGTGCCAGCAGCCTAAAATCTTCCGGGACAGGTCACTCACCCCTCCACTTT. Its translation is CASSLKSSGTGHSPLHF.

This clonotype was recorded at least ten times. This chain joins TRBV4-1 and TRBJ2-3; D unclear. The CDR3 extends over 14 amino acids. Germline CDR1 reads MGHRA; CDR2 reads YSYEKL. Trimming pared 1 base from V and 1 base from J, leaving 6 bases between. The CDR3 DNA follows: TGCGCCAGCAGCCAAGTACTACGCACAGATACGCAGTATTTT. It translates to CASSQVLRTDTQYF.

At least ten counts were recorded for this clonotype. The chain is built from TRBV20-1 and TRBJ2-5; 7 bases are a match to TRBD1. Germline V gives CDR1 DFQATT, CDR2 SNEGSKA (reference sequence). The CDR3 runs to 14 residues. The V and J ends lost 6 bases and 2 bases, in that order; junction bases with no gene match: 9. The CDR3 bases are TGCAGTGCCCCGCCGGGACAGCTACAAGAGACCCAGTACTTC. It is translated as CSAPPGQLQETQYF.

This clonotype showed up just a few times. V and J are TRBV10-3 and TRBJ1-1; a weak D match, TRBD1 (5 bases). With 6 bases removed from V and 1 base from J, the gap between germline ends came to 12 bases. The CDR3 consists of 14 residues. In germline, CDR1 is ENHRY, CDR2 SYGVKD. CDR3 bases: TGTGCCATCAGGGGCAGTGGGGGGAACACTGAAGCTTTCTTT. This codes for CAIRGSGGNTEAFF.

A few counts support this clonotype. The V call is TRBV5-1, the J call TRBJ2-3; 10 nucleotides line up with TRBD2. The trim removed 4 bases at V and 4 bases at J, leaving 9 bases unmatched. CDR1 and CDR2 from the germline V gene are SGHRS and YFSETQ. This CDR3 is built from 16 residues. CDR3 protein: CASSRHTSGTADTQYF. As DNA, the CDR3 is TGCGCCAGCAGCCGACATACTAGCGGGACCGCAGATACGCAGTATTTT.

There are a few counts of this clonotype. J is TRBJ2-7 and V is TRBV29-1, with a possible D match to TRBD2 (6 bases). This CDR3 is 16 amino acids long. V lost 0 bases to trimming and J lost 7 bases, with 22 bases between them. Looked up from germline, CDR1 is SQVTM and CDR2 is ANQGSEA. The CDR3 spells CSVEEARDSLQREQYF. As DNA, the CDR3 is TGCAGCGTTGAAGAGGCCCGGGACTCACTCCAAAGGGAGCAGTACTTC.

The rearrangement uses TRBV6-6 and TRBJ2-1; 10 positions match TRBD2. The CDR3 is made up of 14 amino acids. Trimming removed 8 bases from V and 9 bases from J; junction bases left unmatched: 10. CDR1 is MNHNY and CDR2 is SVGAGI in the germline V gene (reference sequence). The CDR3 is CASSSGGPWGEQFF. Written as DNA, the CDR3 is TGTGCCAGCTCTAGCGGGGGTCCTTGGGGTGAGCAGTTCTTC.

This clonotype has at least ten counts. The CDR3: CASSLVGQGEYEQYF. CDR3 coding DNA: TGCGCCAGCAGCTTAGTGGGACAGGGAGAATACGAGCAGTACTTC. This chain links TRBV5-1 with TRBJ2-7; TRBD1 matches at 9 bases. The CDR3 has 15 residues. Germline V gene lookup returns CDR1 SGHRS and CDR2 YFSETQ. The V segment lost 2 bases and the J segment 4 bases; nucleotides outside the gene matches: 7.

CDR3 nucleotides: TGTGCCTGGAGTGTGATGGGGGGGGAGACCCAGTACTTC. Protein product: CAWSVMGGETQYF. The chain joins TRBV30 to TRBJ2-5; 7 bases map to TRBD2. The V and J ends lost 0 bases and 5 bases, in that order; junction bases with no gene match: 3. This CDR3 has 13 residues. Germline V gene data show CDR1 as GTSNPN and CDR2 as SVGIG (reference sequence).

The chain couples TRBV20-1 to TRBJ2-7; D tentatively reads TRBD1 or TRBD2 (7 bases each). The DNA end is more similar to TRBJ2-5, so the J call may be wrong. Germline CDR1 DFQATT, CDR2 SNEGSKA (reference sequence). The CDR3 runs 13 residues. CDR3: CSAISDREGTQYF. As DNA, the CDR3 is TGCAGTGCTATCTCCGACAGGGAGGGGACCCAGTACTTC.

V usage is TRBV12-5 and J usage is TRBJ1-2; D is unclear. The length of the CDR3 is 17 residues. Germline assignment: CDR1 LGHNT and CDR2 FRNRAP. The germline V and J ends were trimmed by 4 bases and 2 bases, with 20 bases remaining between them. CDR3 loop: CASGSDLHLSRNYGYTF. CDR3 DNA: TGTGCTAGTGGTTCCGACTTACATCTGAGTAGGAACTATGGCTACACCTTC.

The table lists this clonotype with a few counts. The chain is built from TRBV5-1 and TRBJ2-6; TRBD1 is a possible D gene (5 bases). The V gene's germline CDR1 is SGHRS and CDR2 YFSETQ. The CDR3 is made up of 16 amino acids. V dropped 5 bases and J dropped 2 bases, with 14 bases sitting between them. CDR3 coding DNA: TGCGCCAGCAGATATCTCCCAGGGACTGGGGCCAACGTCCTGACTTTC. Its protein is CASRYLPGTGANVLTF.

This clonotype was counted between two and nine times. V is TRBV5-6 and J is TRBJ2-1, with 11 bases matching TRBD2. With 4 bases clipped from V and 4 bases from J, the junction kept 4 bases outside the gene matches. Germline V gene sequence: CDR1 SGHDT, CDR2 YYEEEE. There are 15 residues in the CDR3. CDR3 sequence reads: CASSPTSGRYNEQFF. In DNA form, the CDR3 reads TGTGCCAGCAGCCCAACTAGCGGGAGATACAATGAGCAGTTCTTC.

The genes are TRBV6-1 and TRBJ2-7; D remains ambiguous. CDR1 and CDR2 from the germline V gene are MNHNS and SASEGT. The CDR3 length is 14 residues. Trimming stripped 6 bases from V and 5 bases from J, with 17 bases between. The CDR3 nucleotides are TGTGCCAGCAGCGTGAACGGAATAGTCCACGAGCAGTACTTC. Amino acids: CASSVNGIVHEQYF.

The chain employs TRBV7-3 and TRBJ2-1; possibly TRBD2 for D (6 bases). Germline V gene data show CDR1 as SGHTA and CDR2 as FQGTGA. Trimming left V 5 bases short and J 5 bases short, with 22 bases between. This CDR3 has 17 residues. The CDR3 DNA reads TGTGCCAGCAGCCCCGACCCGGGACGGGAGACTCACAATGAGCAGTTCTTC. This gives the protein CASSPDPGRETHNEQFF.

The rearrangement uses TRBV28 and TRBJ2-2; no reliable D call. V lost 6 bases to trimming and J lost 2 bases, with 7 bases between them. Germline V lookup: CDR1 MDHEN, CDR2 SYDVKM. This CDR3 is built from 13 residues. CDR3: CASSQLNTGELFF. The CDR3 DNA sequence: TGTGCCAGCAGCCAGCTAAACACCGGGGAGCTGTTTTTT.

This clonotype was seen a few times. V is TRBV5-1 and J is TRBJ2-3; a weak D match, TRBD1 (6 bases). The CDR3 is 17 residues long. Trimming removed 6 bases from V and 1 base from J, with 21 bases in between. Germline values: CDR1 SGHRS, CDR2 YFSETQ. For the CDR3, the DNA is TGCGCCAGCAACACACGAGGGGGTCCAGCCGGCACAGATACGCAGTATTTT. Translation: CASNTRGGPAGTDTQYF.

The chain joins TRBV5-1 to TRBJ2-1; 8 bases are shared with TRBD2. The CDR3 contains 16 residues. The trim removed 6 bases at V and 3 bases at J, leaving 11 bases unmatched. Per germline, CDR1 SGHRS and CDR2 YFSETQ. The CDR3 DNA is TGCGCCAGCACGGCCGGCGCAGCGGGAGTCTACAATGAGCAGTTCTTC. Translated: CASTAGAAGVYNEQFF.

This clonotype has more than one count but fewer than ten. The chain links TRBV20-1 to TRBJ2-7; 7 nucleotides match TRBD1. The trim removed 4 bases at V and 0 bases at J, leaving 12 bases unmatched. Looked up from germline, CDR1 is DFQATT and CDR2 is SNEGSKA (reference sequence). The CDR3 is made up of 16 amino acids. CDR3 protein: CSATNRGTVSSYEQYF. CDR3 sequence (DNA): TGCAGTGCTACTAACAGGGGTACGGTTAGCTCCTACGAGCAGTACTTC.

This rearrangement joins TRBV2 to TRBJ1-2; 8 bases match TRBD1. Germline CDR1 SNHLY, CDR2 FYNNEI. This CDR3 spans 13 amino acids. V lost 7 bases and J lost 5; bases outside the gene matches: 6. The CDR3 reads CASIETGEYGYTF. CDR3 sequence (DNA): TGTGCCAGCATAGAGACAGGGGAATATGGCTACACCTTC.

V gene TRBV20-1 combines with J gene TRBJ2-1; perhaps TRBD2 as D (5 bases). The germline V gene has CDR1 DFQATT and CDR2 SNEGSKA (reference sequence). The CDR3 spans 11 residues. CDR3 protein: CSGGGLNEQFF. Here the CDR3 DNA reads TGCAGCGGCGGAGGACTGAATGAGCAGTTCTTC.

This clonotype has at least ten counts. CDR3 sequence reads: CASSLGGAFYEQYF. The DNA of the CDR3 is TGTGCCAGCAGCCTAGGAGGGGCATTCTACGAGCAGTACTTC. This chain connects TRBV11-2 to TRBJ2-7; D might be TRBD2 (6 bases). This CDR3 contains 14 residues. With 5 bases removed from V and 3 bases from J, the gap between germline ends came to 14 bases. Germline V lookup: CDR1 SGHAT, CDR2 FQNNGV.